This T cell receptor (beta chain) was documented in a study of tumor-infiltrating lymphocytes in primary liver carcinoma. For the study at large: The patient population consisted of men and women between 30 and 69 years of age. Study conclusions and caveats: Roughly 7.5-24% of top clones, and no more, occurred in all five tumor regions.

Using a constant-region primer together with ProtoScript II reverse transcriptase, TCR beta cDNA was made from 500 to 650 ng of total RNA. Investigators got TCR beta libraries out of three nested multiplex PCR rounds, done with slightly modified ARM-PCR. Rounds one and two of PCR, each of roughly 10 cycles, were primed with TRBV1-TRBV30 forward primers and a C-beta reverse primer. TCRdb used MiXCR to reprocess the multiplex PCR reads, holding one entry per CDR3 protein. The sample carries about 32,000 distinct CDR3 sequences, approximately 80% recorded once. CDR1 and CDR2 from the germline V gene are SGHAT and FQNNGV. The length of the CDR3 is 15 residues. Co-extracting RNA and DNA was done with roughly 17-34 mg of unsorted bulk tissue as input. Resecting the tumor surgically was how the patients' primary liver carcinoma was treated. Of note for this clonotype: Its antigen is as yet unknown. A read error may account for a junction end that differs from germline.

This receptor was taken from a man aged 40-49 years with primary liver carcinoma and hepatitis B virus infection. The chain is built from TRBV11-2 and TRBJ2-1, with D perhaps TRBD2 (5 bases). The sample was liver tumor tissue from sampling region 5. As for subset: tumor region T5, tumor centre. CDR3 region: CANGLDSSSYNEQSF. In DNA form, the CDR3 reads TGTGCCAACGGCTTAGACTCTAGCTCTTATAATGAGCAGTCCTTC.